One sample yielded the 16 T cell receptor beta chains listed below, sequenced in a study of cytomegalovirus exposure and HLA in healthy donors. Both 60 Vbeta primers and 13 Jbeta primers went into the PCR. The repertoire was sequenced with immunoSEQ multiplex PCR; TCRdb's copy has only in-frame clones and lacks some. The repertoire has just over 150,000 clones, 80% to 90% of them found once; the top ten carry around 6.6%. The sample consisted of PBMCs. All receptors derive from a man in his fifties in good health and CMV-seropositive.

This clone was recorded once. V is TRBV5-6 and J is TRBJ2-7, with 8 bases that match TRBD1. The CDR3 spans 13 residues. The trim removed 1 base at V and 5 bases at J, leaving 2 bases unmatched. Germline V gene data show CDR1 as SGHDT and CDR2 as YYEEEE. CDR3 nucleotide sequence: TGTGCCAGCAGCTTGACAGGGGGAAACGAGCAGTACTTC. Protein product: CASSLTGGNEQYF.

The rearrangement links TRBV7-8 to TRBJ1-4; D gene uncertain. Germline CDR1 and CDR2: SGHVS and FQNEAQ. Trimming removed 3 bases at V and 0 bases at J, with 5 bases between. This CDR3 has 14 amino acids. Here the CDR3 reads CASSFVSTNEKLFF. The CDR3 nucleotides read TGTGCCAGCAGCTTCGTTTCAACTAATGAAAAACTGTTTTTT.

J is TRBJ1-1 and V is TRBV27; no clear D. V lost 0 bases and J lost 3, with 11 bases in between. The CDR3 runs 15 residues. CDR1 is MNHEY and CDR2 is SMNVEV in the germline V gene (reference sequence). CDR3 sequence: CASSLSGGGYTEAFF. In DNA, the CDR3 is TGTGCCAGCAGTTTATCAGGAGGAGGTTACACTGAAGCTTTCTTT.

This chain uses TRBV9 with TRBJ2-3; a weak D match, TRBD2 (6 bases). The CDR3 totals 14 residues. The germline V gene has CDR1 SGDLS and CDR2 YYNGEE. V lost 0 bases to trimming and J lost 4 bases, with 9 bases between them. The CDR3 loop reads CASSVGDLPDTQYF. The DNA for the CDR3 is TGTGCCAGCAGCGTAGGGGACTTACCAGATACGCAGTATTTT.

The chain uses TRBV6-5 and TRBJ2-1; no firm D call. Trimming pared 0 bases from V and 8 bases from J, leaving 14 bases between. The germline gives CDR1 MNHEY, CDR2 SVGAGI. The CDR3 is 15 residues long. CDR3 region: CASSYSTVPKHEQFF. CDR3 DNA: TGTGCCAGCAGTTACTCTACGGTACCAAAACATGAGCAGTTCTTC.

This clone was counted between two and nine times. The chain uses TRBV19 and TRBJ2-3; a possible D gene is TRBD2 (6 bases). Germline CDR1 is LNHDA and CDR2 is SQIVND (reference sequence). V shed 5 bases and J shed 6 bases, with 24 bases lying between them. The CDR3 extends over 17 amino acids. The CDR3 loop is CASSAGTGQALGDTQYF. CDR3 nucleotide sequence: TGTGCCAGTAGTGCGGGGACGGGCCAGGCCCTGGGGGATACGCAGTATTTT.

The chain is built from TRBV27 and TRBJ1-2; D not certain. V dropped 0 bases and J dropped 0 bases, with 5 bases sitting between them. The CDR3 is 14 residues long. Per the germline V gene, CDR1 is MNHEY and CDR2 is SMNVEV (reference sequence). Here the CDR3 reads CASSLSPANYGYTF. CDR3 bases: TGTGCCAGCAGTTTATCCCCAGCTAACTATGGCTACACCTTC.

The chain links TRBV7-9 to TRBJ2-1; D unclear. The CDR3 loop spans 12 amino acids. CDR1 SEHNR and CDR2 FQNEAQ come from the germline V gene (reference sequence). Deletions cut 10 bases from V and 0 bases from J, with 7 bases between. The CDR3 nucleotides read TGTGCCACCATTAGCTCCTACAATGAGCAGTTCTTC. Encoded protein: CATISSYNEQFF.

The chain employs TRBV23-1 and TRBJ1-5; D unclear. TRBV23-1 is designated an ORF whose function remains uncertain. V lost 0 bases and J 2 bases, leaving 20 bases between the germline ends. CDR3 length: 19 residues. For the CDR3, the DNA is TGCGCCAGCAGTCAATCGAGGGCGGGCATGGGTGGCGGCAATCAGCCCCAGCATTTT. Its translation is CASSQSRAGMGGGNQPQHF.

In nucleotides, the CDR3 is TGTGCCAGTAGTAAACTAGTGGCCGCCAAAGAGACCCAGTACTTC. Amino acids: CASSKLVAAKETQYF. J is TRBJ2-5 and V is TRBV19, with D possibly matching TRBD2 (5 bases). Trimming removed 4 bases from V and 3 bases from J, with 15 bases in between. CDR3 length: 15 amino acids. CDR1 is LNHDA, CDR2 SQIVND, per germline (reference sequence). Filled out from reference TRBV19 and TRBJ2-5, the complete variable domain reads DGGITQSPKYLFRKEGQNVTLSCEQNLNHDAMYWYRQDPGQGLRLIYYSQIVNDFQKGDIAEGYSVSREKKESFPLTVTSAQKNPTAFYLCASSKLVAAKETQYFGPGTRLLVL.

The chain uses TRBV5-8 and TRBJ2-3; 7 bases are a match to TRBD2. Germline-derived CDR1 and CDR2 are SGHTS and YDEGEE. V lost 1 base to trimming and J lost 2 bases; unmatched junction nucleotides: 4. The CDR3 runs to 15 residues. CDR3 region: CASSLIQRDTDTQYF. CDR3 DNA: TGTGCCAGCAGCTTGATACAGCGGGACACAGATACGCAGTATTTT.

The chain's CDR3 is CASTASTRGYNEQFF. The DNA for the CDR3 is TGTGCCAGTACCGCATCTACCAGAGGTTACAATGAGCAGTTCTTC. The chain joins TRBV19 to TRBJ2-1; D gene uncertain. Trimming removed 7 bases from V and 4 bases from J, with 17 bases in between. CDR3 length equals 15 residues. CDR1 is LNHDA and CDR2 is SQIVND in the germline V gene (reference sequence).

This chain connects TRBV11-2 to TRBJ2-1; the D gene is possibly TRBD2 (6 bases). The CDR3 loop spans 15 amino acids. The V and J ends lost 1 base and 7 bases respectively, with 14 bases between them. The germline V gene encodes CDR1 SGHAT and CDR2 FQNNGV. CDR3 DNA sequence: TGTGCCAGCAGCTTAGGTGGTCTGCGGGGAAATGAGCAGTTCTTC. This gives the protein CASSLGGLRGNEQFF.

This clone was observed a handful of times. Other DNA sequences of this sample code for an identical CDR3. The chain links TRBV5-1 to TRBJ2-7; weak D call: TRBD1 (6 bases). The germline V and J ends were trimmed by 0 bases and 3 bases, with 7 bases remaining between them. The CDR3 totals 13 residues. Germline loops: CDR1 SGHRS, CDR2 YFSETQ. The CDR3 region is CASSLEQGYEQYV. In DNA, the CDR3 is TGCGCCAGCAGCTTGGAACAGGGCTACGAGCAGTACGTC.

This clone was picked up a small number of times. The CDR3 here is CASSGQGAIYGNQPQHF. The CDR3 bases are TGTGCCAGCAGTGGACAGGGGGCCATATATGGAAATCAGCCCCAGCATTTT. The rearrangement uses TRBV2 and TRBJ1-5, with 10 bases aligning to TRBD1. This CDR3 region has 17 residues. The germline V gene encodes CDR1 SNHLY and CDR2 FYNNEI. The ends lost 4 bases at V and 4 bases at J; junction bases unmatched: 10.

DNA of the CDR3: TGTGCCAGCCGAAAGGGACAGGGGGCTTACGAGCAGTACGTC. Its protein is CASRKGQGAYEQYV. The J gene is TRBJ2-7, the V gene TRBV2; 12 bases are shared with TRBD1. The V gene's germline CDR1 is SNHLY and CDR2 FYNNEI. The CDR3 spans 14 residues. V lost 8 bases, J lost 4 bases, and 6 bases stayed unmatched.